Presented here are 11 T cell receptor beta chains from one specimen sequenced in a study of cytomegalovirus exposure and HLA in healthy donors. The PCR ran on 60 Vbeta and 13 Jbeta primers. TCRdb keeps only in-frame clones here, not all; method: immunoSEQ multiplex PCR. The table has 150,000 to 200,000 clones, roughly 79% seen once. Sequencing was performed on PBMCs. The receptors were sampled from a man between 45 and 60 years old in good health and CMV-seropositive.

The chain employs TRBV7-9 and TRBJ1-1, with 9 nucleotides matching TRBD1. The CDR3 loop spans 13 amino acids. V lost 5 bases and J lost 6; bases outside the gene matches: 4. Germline CDR1 reads SEHNR; CDR2 reads FQNEAQ (reference sequence). CDR3 residues: CASSPGTGPEAFF. Written as DNA, the CDR3 is TGTGCCAGCAGCCCGGGGACAGGGCCTGAAGCTTTCTTT.

This clone occurred once. The genes are TRBV5-1 and TRBJ1-2, with D possibly TRBD1 on 5 matching bases. Germline V gene lookup returns CDR1 SGHRS and CDR2 YFSETQ. The CDR3 sequence is 13 residues long. The V end was cut by 6 bases, the J end by 3 bases, with 12 bases between. The CDR3 nucleotides read TGCGCCAGCACCCCATCAGGGTACTATGGCTACACCTTC. Translated: CASTPSGYYGYTF.

The V gene is TRBV27, the J gene TRBJ2-1; 12 positions agree with TRBD2. The junction had 9 bases not matched to a gene; V was cut back by 4 bases and J by 5 bases. CDR1 is MNHEY and CDR2 is SMNVEV in the germline V gene (reference sequence). The CDR3 covers 17 residues. CDR3 nucleotide sequence: TGTGCCAGCAGTTCCCGCCCTCGACTAGCGGGGGACAATGAGCAGTTCTTC. Its protein is CASSSRPRLAGDNEQFF.

The rearrangement links TRBV2 to TRBJ2-3; TRBD1 is a possible D gene (5 bases). Germline CDR1 is SNHLY and CDR2 is FYNNEI. V was clipped by 4 bases and J by 4 bases, with 12 bases between them. The CDR3 runs 14 residues. CDR3 sequence: CASSVTQGADTQYF. In DNA, the CDR3 is TGTGCCAGCAGTGTTACCCAGGGCGCAGATACGCAGTATTTT.

The chain employs TRBV25-1 and TRBJ1-3; the D gene is possibly TRBD1 (5 bases). In germline, CDR1 is MGHDK, CDR2 SYGVNS. This CDR3 is built from 13 residues. The CDR3 DNA follows: TGTGGGGCGGGGGGTGGCTCTGGAAACACCATATATTTT. Its translation: CGAGGGSGNTIYF.

V and J are TRBV5-1 and TRBJ2-2, with D perhaps TRBD1 (5 bases). CDR1 is SGHRS, CDR2 YFSETQ, per germline. Trimming left V 5 bases short and J 0 bases short, with 14 bases between. The CDR3 spans 16 residues. The CDR3 loop is CASSSTTGANTGELFF. In DNA form, the CDR3 reads TGCGCCAGCAGTTCGACCACAGGCGCGAACACCGGGGAGCTGTTTTTT.

A few counts support this clone. The rearrangement joins TRBV5-1 to TRBJ2-2, with TRBD1 matching 10 bases. The CDR3 consists of 15 residues. From germline, CDR1 is SGHRS and CDR2 YFSETQ. V dropped 3 bases and J dropped 4; count of bases not matched to a gene: 3. The CDR3 region has the DNA TGCGCCAGCAGCTCGGGACAGGGGAGCACCGGGGAGCTGTTTTTT. Translating gives CASSSGQGSTGELFF.

This clone has at least ten counts. This chain uses TRBV6-5 with TRBJ1-1; D is perhaps TRBD1 (5 bases). V gave up 6 bases and J gave up 2 bases, with 10 bases separating them. This CDR3 spans 13 amino acids. Germline CDR1 is MNHEY and CDR2 is SVGAGI. CDR3 nucleotide sequence: TGTGCCAGCAGCCCTACAGGAAACACTGAAGCTTTCTTT. It is translated as CASSPTGNTEAFF.

The chain links TRBV28 to TRBJ2-5; 8 bases map to TRBD2. V lost 5 bases and J lost 5; bases outside the gene matches: 10. The CDR3 has 15 amino acids. Looked up from germline, CDR1 is MDHEN and CDR2 is SYDVKM. DNA for the CDR3: TGTGCCAGCAGTACCGGGACTAGTCTACGGGAGACCCAGTACTTC. Translation gives CASSTGTSLRETQYF.

The genes are TRBV6-5 and TRBJ1-6; 7 bases agree with TRBD1. The germline V gene encodes CDR1 MNHEY and CDR2 SVGAGI. Unmatched junction bases numbered 8, after V lost 2 bases and J lost 10 bases. The CDR3 runs 15 residues. CDR3 loop: CASSYGQGGSSPLHF. The CDR3 DNA follows: TGTGCCAGCAGTTACGGTCAGGGGGGTAGCTCACCCCTCCACTTT.

V gene TRBV10-2 combines with J gene TRBJ2-2; TRBD2 is a possible D gene (6 bases). CDR3 length: 15 amino acids. Trimming left V 2 bases short and J 7 bases short, with 14 bases between. From germline, CDR1 is WSHSY and CDR2 SAAADI. DNA of the CDR3: TGCGCCAGCAGTGAGCTGCTCTTAGCGGTCGGGGAGCTGTTTTTT. Its translation: CASSELLLAVGELFF.